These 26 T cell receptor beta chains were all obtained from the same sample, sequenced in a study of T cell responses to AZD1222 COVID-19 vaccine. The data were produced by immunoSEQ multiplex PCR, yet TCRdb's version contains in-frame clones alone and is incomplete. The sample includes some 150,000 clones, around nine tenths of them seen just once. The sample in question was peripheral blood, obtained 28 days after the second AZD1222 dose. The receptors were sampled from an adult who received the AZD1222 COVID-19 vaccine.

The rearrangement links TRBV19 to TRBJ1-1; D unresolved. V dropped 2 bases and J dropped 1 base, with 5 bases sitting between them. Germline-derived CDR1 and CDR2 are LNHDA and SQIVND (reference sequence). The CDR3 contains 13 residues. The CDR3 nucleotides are TGTGCCAGTAGTATAACAAAGAACACTGAAGCTTTCTTT. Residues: CASSITKNTEAFF. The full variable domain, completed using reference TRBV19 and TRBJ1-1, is DGGITQSPKYLFRKEGQNVTLSCEQNLNHDAMYWYRQDPGQGLRLIYYSQIVNDFQKGDIAEGYSVSREKKESFPLTVTSAQKNPTAFYLCASSITKNTEAFFGQGTRLTVV.

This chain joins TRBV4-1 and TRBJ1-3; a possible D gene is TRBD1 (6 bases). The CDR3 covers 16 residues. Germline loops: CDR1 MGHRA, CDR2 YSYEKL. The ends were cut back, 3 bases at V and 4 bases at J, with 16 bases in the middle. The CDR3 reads CASSHRDTAGGNTIYF. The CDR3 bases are TGCGCCAGCAGCCACCGGGACACCGCAGGGGGAAACACCATATATTTT.

The DNA for the CDR3 is TGTGCTAGTGGGTTAGGTCAGCCCCAGCATTTT. Its protein product is CASGLGQPQHF. V gene TRBV12-5 combines with J gene TRBJ1-5, with D unresolved. The CDR3 is 11 residues long. Trimming removed 6 bases from V and 6 bases from J, with 6 bases in between. Looked up from germline, CDR1 is LGHNT and CDR2 is FRNRAP.

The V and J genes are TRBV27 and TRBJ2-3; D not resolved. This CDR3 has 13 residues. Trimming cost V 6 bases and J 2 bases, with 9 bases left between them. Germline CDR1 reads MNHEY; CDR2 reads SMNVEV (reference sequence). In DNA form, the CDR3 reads TGTGCCAGCAGCCCTAAGGACACAGATACGCAGTATTTT. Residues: CASSPKDTDTQYF.

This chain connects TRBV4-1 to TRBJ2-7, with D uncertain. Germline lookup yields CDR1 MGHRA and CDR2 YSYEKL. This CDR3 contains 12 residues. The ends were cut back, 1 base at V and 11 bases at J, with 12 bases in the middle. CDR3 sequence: CASSQVGFRKYF. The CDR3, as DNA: TGCGCCAGCAGCCAAGTAGGTTTCAGGAAGTACTTC.

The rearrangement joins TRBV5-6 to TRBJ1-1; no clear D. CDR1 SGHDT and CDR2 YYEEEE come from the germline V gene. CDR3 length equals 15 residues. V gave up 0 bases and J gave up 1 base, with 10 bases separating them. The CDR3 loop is CASSLAQGRNTEAFF. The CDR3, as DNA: TGTGCCAGCAGCTTGGCCCAAGGCAGGAACACTGAAGCTTTCTTT. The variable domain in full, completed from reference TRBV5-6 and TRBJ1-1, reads DAGVTQSPTHLIKTRGQQVTLRCSPKSGHDTVSWYQQALGQGPQFIFQYYEEEERQRGNFPDRFSGHQFPNYSSELNVNALLLGDSALYLCASSLAQGRNTEAFFGQGTRLTVV.

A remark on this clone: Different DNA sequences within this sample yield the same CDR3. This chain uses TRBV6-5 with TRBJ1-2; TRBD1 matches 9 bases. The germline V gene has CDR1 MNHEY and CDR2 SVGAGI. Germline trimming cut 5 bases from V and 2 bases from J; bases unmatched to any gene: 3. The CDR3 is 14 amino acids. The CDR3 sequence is CASSTGTGNYGYTF. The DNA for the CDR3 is TGTGCCAGCAGTACCGGGACAGGGAACTATGGCTACACCTTC.

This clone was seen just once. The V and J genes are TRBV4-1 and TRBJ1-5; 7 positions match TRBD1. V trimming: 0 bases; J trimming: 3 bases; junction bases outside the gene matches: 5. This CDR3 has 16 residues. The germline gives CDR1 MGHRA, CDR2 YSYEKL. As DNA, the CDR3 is TGCGCCAGCAGCCAAGATTTACAGGGGTACAATCAGCCCCAGCATTTT. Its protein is CASSQDLQGYNQPQHF.

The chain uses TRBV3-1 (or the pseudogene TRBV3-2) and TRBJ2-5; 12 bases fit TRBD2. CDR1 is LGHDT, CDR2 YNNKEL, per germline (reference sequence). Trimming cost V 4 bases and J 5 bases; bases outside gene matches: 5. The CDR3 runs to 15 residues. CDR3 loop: CASSRGLAGKETQYF. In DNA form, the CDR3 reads TGTGCCAGCAGCCGAGGACTAGCGGGGAAGGAGACCCAGTACTTC.

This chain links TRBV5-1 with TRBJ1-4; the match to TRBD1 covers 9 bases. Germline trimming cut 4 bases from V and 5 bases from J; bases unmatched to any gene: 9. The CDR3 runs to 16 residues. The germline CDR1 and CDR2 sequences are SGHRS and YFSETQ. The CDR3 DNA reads TGCGCCAGCAGCCGGGAGGGTACAGGGGGCAATGAAAAACTGTTTTTT. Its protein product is CASSREGTGGNEKLFF.

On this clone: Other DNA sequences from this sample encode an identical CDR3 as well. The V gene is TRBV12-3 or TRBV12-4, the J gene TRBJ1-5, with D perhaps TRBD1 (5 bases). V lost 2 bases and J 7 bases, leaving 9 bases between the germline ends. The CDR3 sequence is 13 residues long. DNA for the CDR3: TGTGCCAGCAGTTTATTGGGGGGACAGCCCCAGCATTTT. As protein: CASSLLGGQPQHF.

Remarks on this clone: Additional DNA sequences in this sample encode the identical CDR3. This CDR3 reads CASSFGNTEAFF. The CDR3, as DNA: TGTGCCAGCAGCTTTGGGAACACTGAAGCTTTCTTT. The chain uses TRBV11-3 and TRBJ1-1; D not resolved. The germline CDR1 and CDR2 sequences are SGHNT and YENEEA. V was pared by 3 bases and J by 1 base, with 3 bases between. The CDR3 consists of 12 residues.

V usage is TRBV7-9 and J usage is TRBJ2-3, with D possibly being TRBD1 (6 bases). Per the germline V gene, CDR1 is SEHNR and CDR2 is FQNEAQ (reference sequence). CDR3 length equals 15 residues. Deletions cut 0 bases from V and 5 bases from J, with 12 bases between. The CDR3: CASSLAGARIDTQYF. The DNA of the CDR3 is TGTGCCAGCAGCTTAGCGGGGGCGCGAATAGATACGCAGTATTTT. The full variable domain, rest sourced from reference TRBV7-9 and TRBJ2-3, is DTGVSQNPRHKITKRGQNVTFRCDPISEHNRLYWYRQTLGQGPEFLTYFQNEAQLEKSRLLSDRFSAERPKGSFSTLEIQRTEQGDSAMYLCASSLAGARIDTQYFGPGTRLTVL.

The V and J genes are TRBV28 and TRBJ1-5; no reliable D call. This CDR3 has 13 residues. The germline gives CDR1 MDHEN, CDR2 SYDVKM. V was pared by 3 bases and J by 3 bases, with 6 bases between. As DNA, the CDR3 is TGTGCCAGCAGTTTCGTTTACAATCAGCCCCAGCATTTT. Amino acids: CASSFVYNQPQHF.

CDR3 residues: CASSYGTGEHNEQFF. The CDR3 nucleotides are TGTGCCAGCAGTTACGGGACGGGAGAGCACAATGAGCAGTTCTTC. The chain has TRBV6-5 and TRBJ2-1, with a weak D call TRBD2 (6 bases). The germline gives CDR1 MNHEY, CDR2 SVGAGI. V dropped 2 bases and J dropped 5 bases, with 13 bases sitting between them. The CDR3 consists of 15 residues.

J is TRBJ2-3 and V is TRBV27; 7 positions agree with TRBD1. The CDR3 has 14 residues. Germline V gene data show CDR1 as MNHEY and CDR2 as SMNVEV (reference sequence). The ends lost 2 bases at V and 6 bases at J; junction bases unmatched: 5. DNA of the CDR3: TGTGCCAGCAGTTTAGAAGACAGGGCTGATACGCAGTATTTT. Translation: CASSLEDRADTQYF.

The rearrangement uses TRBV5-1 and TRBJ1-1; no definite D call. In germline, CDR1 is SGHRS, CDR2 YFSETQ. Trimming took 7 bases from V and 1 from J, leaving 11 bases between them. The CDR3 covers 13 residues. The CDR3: CASGHNRNTEAFF. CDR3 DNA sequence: TGCGCCAGCGGCCACAACAGGAACACTGAAGCTTTCTTT.

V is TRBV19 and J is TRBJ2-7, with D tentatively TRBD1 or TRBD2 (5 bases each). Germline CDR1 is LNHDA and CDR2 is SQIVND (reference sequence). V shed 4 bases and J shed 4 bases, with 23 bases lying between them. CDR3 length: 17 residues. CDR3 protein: CASSNEPPGRQKYEQYF. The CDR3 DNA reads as TGTGCCAGTAGTAACGAACCCCCGGGACGGCAAAAATACGAGCAGTACTTC.

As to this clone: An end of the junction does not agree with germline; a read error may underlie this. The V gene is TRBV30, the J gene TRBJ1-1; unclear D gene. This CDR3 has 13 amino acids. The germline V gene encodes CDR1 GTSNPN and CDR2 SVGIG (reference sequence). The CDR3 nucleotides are TGTGCCTGTACTGTTGACGCGAACTCTGAAGCTTTCTTT. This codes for CACTVDANSEAFF.

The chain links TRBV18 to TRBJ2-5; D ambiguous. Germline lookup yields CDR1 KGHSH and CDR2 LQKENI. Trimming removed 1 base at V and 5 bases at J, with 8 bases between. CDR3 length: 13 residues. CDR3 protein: CASSPQGLETQYF. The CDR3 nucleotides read TGTGCCAGCTCACCACAGGGTCTGGAGACCCAGTACTTC.

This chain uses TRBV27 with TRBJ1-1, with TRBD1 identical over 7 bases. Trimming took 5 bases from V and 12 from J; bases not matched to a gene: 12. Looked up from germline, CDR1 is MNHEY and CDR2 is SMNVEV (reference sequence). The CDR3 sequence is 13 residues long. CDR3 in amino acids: CASSLSTGRPTFF. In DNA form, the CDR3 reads TGTGCCAGCAGTCTTTCGACAGGGCGACCGACTTTCTTT.

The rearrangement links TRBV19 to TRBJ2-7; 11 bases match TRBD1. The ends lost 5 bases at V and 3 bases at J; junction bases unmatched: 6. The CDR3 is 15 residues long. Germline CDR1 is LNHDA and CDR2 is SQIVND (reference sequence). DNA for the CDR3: TGTGCCAGTAGTCCTCGGGACAGGGGGTTCTACGAGCAGTACTTC. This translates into CASSPRDRGFYEQYF.

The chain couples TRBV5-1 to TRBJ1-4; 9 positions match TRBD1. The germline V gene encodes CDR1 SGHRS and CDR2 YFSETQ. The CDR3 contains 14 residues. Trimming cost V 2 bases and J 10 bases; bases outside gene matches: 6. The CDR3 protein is CASSLGDRDGKLFF. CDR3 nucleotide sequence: TGCGCCAGCAGCTTAGGGGACAGGGACGGAAAACTGTTTTTT.

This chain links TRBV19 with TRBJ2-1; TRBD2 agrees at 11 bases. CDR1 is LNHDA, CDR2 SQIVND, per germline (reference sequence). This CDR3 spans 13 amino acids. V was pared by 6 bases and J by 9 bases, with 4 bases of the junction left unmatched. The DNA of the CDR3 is TGTGCCAGTAGCCTTACTAGCGGGGGTGAGCAGTTCTTC. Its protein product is CASSLTSGGEQFF.

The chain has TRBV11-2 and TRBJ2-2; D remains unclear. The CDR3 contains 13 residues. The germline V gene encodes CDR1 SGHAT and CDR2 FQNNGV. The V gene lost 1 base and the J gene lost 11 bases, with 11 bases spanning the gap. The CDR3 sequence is CASSLVPPRELFF. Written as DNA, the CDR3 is TGTGCCAGCAGCTTAGTCCCACCCCGAGAGCTGTTTTTT.

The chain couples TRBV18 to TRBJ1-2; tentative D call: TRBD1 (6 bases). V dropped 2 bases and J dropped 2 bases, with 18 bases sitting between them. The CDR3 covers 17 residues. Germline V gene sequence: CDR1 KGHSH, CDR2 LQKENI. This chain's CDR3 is CASSPAGQQRWNYGYTF. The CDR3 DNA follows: TGTGCCAGCTCACCAGCCGGACAGCAAAGGTGGAACTATGGCTACACCTTC.